Each of the 21 T cell receptor beta chains below was sequenced from the same sample in a study of neurological immune-mediated disorders. Time point given: longitudinal time-point 1 (baseline). Via MiXCR, TCRdb re-called the 5' RACE reads, giving one row per CDR3 protein. This sample has over 70,000 distinct CDR3 sequences; 9.5% to 13% occur once, and the top ten carry 9.5% to 10%. The sequenced sample consisted of PBMCs. These receptors were obtained from a man aged 25 to 40 in good health.

This clonotype was detected many times. This chain links TRBV7-2 with TRBJ2-3, with 9 bases that match TRBD1. This CDR3 is 18 amino acids long. The germline CDR1 and CDR2 sequences are SGHTA and FQGNSA. The ends lost 5 bases at V and 2 bases at J; junction bases unmatched: 14. The CDR3: CASSPEAIQGAYTDTQYF. The CDR3 coding sequence is TGTGCCAGCAGCCCCGAAGCGATACAGGGGGCTTACACAGATACGCAGTATTTT.

This chain joins TRBV29-1 and TRBJ2-6, with D uncertain. This CDR3 is built from 13 residues. Deletions cut 8 bases from V and 2 bases from J, with 10 bases between. From germline, CDR1 is SQVTM and CDR2 ANQGSEA. The CDR3 DNA reads as TGCAGCTCTGGTGGCGCTGGGGCCAACGTCCTGACTTTC. Its translation: CSSGGAGANVLTF.

This clonotype has just a few counts. This chain uses TRBV4-1 with TRBJ1-6; the D is unclear. Germline CDR1 MGHRA, CDR2 YSYEKL. Deletions cut 0 bases from V and 5 bases from J, with 8 bases between. The CDR3 is 15 amino acids. CDR3 protein: CASSQDRSDNSPLHF. The DNA of the CDR3 is TGCGCCAGCAGCCAAGATCGAAGCGATAATTCACCCCTCCACTTT.

This clonotype was picked up many times. The rearrangement links TRBV10-3 to TRBJ1-5; D not certain. V lost 5 bases to trimming and J lost 1 base, with 9 bases between them. The CDR3 totals 14 residues. Germline V CDR1 and CDR2: ENHRY, SYGVKD. CDR3 in DNA: TGTGCCATCAGTCCCGGGGTAAGCAATCAGCCCCAGCATTTT. Amino acids: CAISPGVSNQPQHF.

This clonotype occurred many times. The chain couples TRBV28 to TRBJ2-2; a possible D gene is TRBD1 (6 bases). CDR1 is MDHEN, CDR2 SYDVKM, per germline. This CDR3 is 13 amino acids long. Deletions cut 6 bases from V and 7 bases from J, with 12 bases between. The CDR3 reads CASSSGTFGELFF. The CDR3 DNA reads as TGTGCCAGCAGCTCCGGGACATTCGGGGAGCTGTTTTTT.

This clonotype was seen ten or more times. The chain has TRBV29-1 and TRBJ2-1; 10 bases map to TRBD2. With V trimmed by 3 bases and J by 8 bases, 13 bases remained unmatched. Germline V CDR1 and CDR2: SQVTM, ANQGSEA. The CDR3 has 16 residues. The CDR3 region has the DNA TGCAGCGTTGACGGTCAGCGGGAGGGCCGGTGGGATGAGCAGTTCTTC. Its protein is CSVDGQREGRWDEQFF.

This clonotype has a count of ten or more. The chain carries TRBV20-1 and TRBJ2-1; 10 bases agree with TRBD1. CDR3 length equals 14 residues. In germline, CDR1 is DFQATT, CDR2 SNEGSKA (reference sequence). The V and J ends lost 5 bases and 9 bases, in that order; junction bases with no gene match: 10. The CDR3 protein is CSAPGTGVIGEQFF. Written as DNA, the CDR3 is TGCAGTGCTCCCGGGACAGGGGTTATCGGTGAGCAGTTCTTC.

The sample holds many counts of this clonotype. V gene TRBV15 combines with J gene TRBJ1-4; unclear D gene. This CDR3 has 16 amino acids. Between the trimmed V and J ends, which lost 0 bases and 4 bases, there was a span of 12 bases. Germline V lookup: CDR1 LNHNV, CDR2 YYDKDF (reference sequence). The CDR3 loop reads CATSREAVSNNEKLFF. DNA for the CDR3: TGTGCCACCAGCAGAGAAGCGGTCAGCAATAATGAAAAACTGTTTTTT.

This clonotype was picked up many times. V usage is TRBV20-1 and J usage is TRBJ1-4; 11 bases agree with TRBD1. J was trimmed by 8 bases and V by 1 base; bases with no gene match: 9. Per germline, CDR1 DFQATT and CDR2 SNEGSKA (reference sequence). The CDR3 runs 16 residues. CDR3 sequence (DNA): TGCAGTGCTAGAGGGACAGGGGGCCGTGCCGGGGAAAAACTGTTTTTT. Its translation is CSARGTGGRAGEKLFF.

This clonotype appeared many times. J is TRBJ1-6 and V is TRBV9; no firm D call. This CDR3 has 15 residues. Trimming shortened V by 0 bases and J by 7 bases, and 11 bases separated the two germline ends. Germline CDR1 is SGDLS and CDR2 is YYNGEE. DNA of the CDR3: TGTGCCAGCAGCGTAGATACGGTCTCCAATTCACCCCTCCACTTT. Its translation is CASSVDTVSNSPLHF.

This clonotype was recorded many times. The chain recombines TRBV28 with TRBJ2-7; D is perhaps TRBD1 (5 bases). The CDR3 is 13 residues long. Germline CDR1 and CDR2: MDHEN and SYDVKM. V was trimmed by 1 base and J by 3 bases, leaving 7 bases between them. CDR3 in DNA: TGTGCCAGCAGTTTATTAAGGGGCTACGAGCAGTACTTC. Translating it yields CASSLLRGYEQYF.

This clonotype was found many times. This chain connects TRBV4-1 to TRBJ2-7; no reliable D call. CDR3 size: 14 residues. V was clipped by 0 bases and J by 4 bases, with 10 bases between them. CDR1 is MGHRA and CDR2 is YSYEKL in the germline V gene. DNA for the CDR3: TGCGCCAGCAGCCAAGAATGGCAGGAGTACGAGCAGTACTTC. Residues: CASSQEWQEYEQYF.

The gene calls are TRBV21-1 and TRBJ1-5. TRBV21-1 is a pseudogene. The CDR3 loop spans 13 amino acids. CDR3 residues: CASSKTVARPQHF. In DNA, the CDR3 is TGTGCCAGCAGCAAAACAGTGGCTCGGCCCCAGCATTTT.

This clonotype was seen at least ten times. The chain uses TRBV5-1 and TRBJ2-5; no definite D call. Trimming left V 6 bases short and J 5 bases short, with 14 bases between. Per germline, CDR1 SGHRS and CDR2 YFSETQ. This CDR3 contains 13 residues. In DNA, the CDR3 is TGCGCCAGCAAAGTCTCCCCGAAGGAGACCCAGTACTTC. Protein sequence: CASKVSPKETQYF. Based on the CDR3 plus reference TRBV5-1 and TRBJ2-5, the full variable domain is KAGVTQTPRYLIKTRGQQVTLSCSPISGHRSVSWYQQTPGQGLQFLFEYFSETQRNKGNFPGRFSGRQFSNSRSEMNVSTLELGDSALYLCASKVSPKETQYFGPGTRLLVL.

This clonotype was observed once. The chain couples TRBV3-1 to TRBJ1-5; D ambiguous. The germline V gene has CDR1 LGHDT and CDR2 YNNKEL (reference sequence). V shed 2 bases and J shed 0 bases, with 8 bases lying between them. The CDR3 runs 15 residues. CDR3 amino acids: CASSQNGVSNQPQHF. For the CDR3, the DNA is TGTGCCAGCAGCCAAAATGGGGTTAGCAATCAGCCCCAGCATTTT.

This clonotype was detected ten times or more. V usage is TRBV18 and J usage is TRBJ2-2; unclear D gene. V gave up 3 bases and J gave up 4 bases, with 9 bases separating them. The V gene's germline CDR1 is KGHSH and CDR2 LQKENI. This CDR3 is 14 amino acids long. CDR3 protein: CASSPRGLTGELFF. CDR3 nucleotide sequence: TGTGCCAGCTCACCGAGAGGCCTCACCGGGGAGCTGTTTTTT.

This clonotype was picked up many times. V and J are TRBV20-1 and TRBJ1-5; tentatively, D is TRBD1 (6 bases). Germline lookup yields CDR1 DFQATT and CDR2 SNEGSKA (reference sequence). The V end lost 4 bases, the J end lost 4 bases, and 11 bases lay between the germline ends. The CDR3 is 13 amino acids. The CDR3 sequence: CSAKTGENQPQHF. CDR3 sequence (DNA): TGCAGTGCTAAGACAGGTGAAAATCAGCCCCAGCATTTT.

Remarks on this clonotype: This may be a read error, as it is one base from a much larger clone. The chain has TRBV7-8 and TRBJ2-3; 13 bases align to TRBD2. CDR1 SGHVS and CDR2 FQNEAQ come from the germline V gene. The CDR3 loop spans 16 amino acids. The CDR3 DNA reads as TGTGTCAGCAGCTGGGGGACTAGCGGGATCAGAGATACGCAGTATTTT. Its translation: CVSSWGTSGIRDTQYF.

In the case of this clonotype: This CDR3 is missing its conserved last phenylalanine or tryptophan, likely due to a read error. V is TRBV20-1 and J is TRBJ1-1; D may be TRBD1 (5 bases). The CDR3 contains 15 residues. The germline gives CDR1 DFQATT, CDR2 SNEGSKA (reference sequence). Deletions cut 0 bases from V and 4 bases from J, with 15 bases between. The CDR3 DNA reads as TGCAGTGCTAGAGATGCGGGGGGTGATACCACTGAAGCTTTCCTT. Translation gives CSARDAGGDTTEAFL.

This clonotype appeared many times. This sequence joins TRBV27 and TRBJ2-3, with a possible D match to TRBD1 (5 bases). The CDR3 runs to 13 residues. Germline values: CDR1 MNHEY, CDR2 SMNVEV (reference sequence). The V end was cut by 5 bases, the J end by 6 bases, with 12 bases between. CDR3: CASSRQLGDTQYF. CDR3 coding DNA: TGTGCCAGCAGTCGACAGTTGGGGGATACGCAGTATTTT.

The sample holds many counts of this clonotype. The chain couples TRBV28 to TRBJ2-3; 9 bases map to TRBD2. Germline V gene data show CDR1 as MDHEN and CDR2 as SYDVKM. This CDR3 is built from 16 residues. The ends lost 4 bases at V and 2 bases at J; junction bases unmatched: 7. CDR3 in amino acids: CASSSRLAADTDTQYF. The CDR3, as DNA: TGTGCCAGCAGTTCCCGACTAGCGGCCGACACAGATACGCAGTATTTT.